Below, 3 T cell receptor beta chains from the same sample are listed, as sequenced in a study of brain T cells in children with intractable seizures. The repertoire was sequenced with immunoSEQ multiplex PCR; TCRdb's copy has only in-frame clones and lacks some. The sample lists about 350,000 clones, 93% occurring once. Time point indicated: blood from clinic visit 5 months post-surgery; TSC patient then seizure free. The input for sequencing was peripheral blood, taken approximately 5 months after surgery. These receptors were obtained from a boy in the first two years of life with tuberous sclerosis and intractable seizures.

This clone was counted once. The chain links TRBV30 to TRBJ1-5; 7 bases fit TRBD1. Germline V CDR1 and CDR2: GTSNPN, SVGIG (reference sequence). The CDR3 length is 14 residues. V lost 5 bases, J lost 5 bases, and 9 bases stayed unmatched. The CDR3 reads CAWGRGGVYQPQHF. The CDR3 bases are TGTGCCTGGGGGAGAGGGGGCGTATATCAGCCCCAGCATTTT.

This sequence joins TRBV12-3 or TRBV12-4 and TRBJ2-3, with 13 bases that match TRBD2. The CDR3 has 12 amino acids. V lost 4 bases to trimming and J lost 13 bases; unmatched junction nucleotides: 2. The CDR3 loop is CASSYGLAGEYF. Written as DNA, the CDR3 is TGTGCCAGCAGTTACGGACTAGCGGGGGAGTATTTT.

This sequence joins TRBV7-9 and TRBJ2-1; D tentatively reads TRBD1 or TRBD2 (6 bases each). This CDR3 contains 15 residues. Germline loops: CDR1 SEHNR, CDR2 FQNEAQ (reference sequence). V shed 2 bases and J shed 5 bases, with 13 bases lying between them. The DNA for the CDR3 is TGTGCCAGCAGCTTAAGGGGGGCGGACGACAATGAGCAGTTCTTC. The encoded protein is CASSLRGADDNEQFF.